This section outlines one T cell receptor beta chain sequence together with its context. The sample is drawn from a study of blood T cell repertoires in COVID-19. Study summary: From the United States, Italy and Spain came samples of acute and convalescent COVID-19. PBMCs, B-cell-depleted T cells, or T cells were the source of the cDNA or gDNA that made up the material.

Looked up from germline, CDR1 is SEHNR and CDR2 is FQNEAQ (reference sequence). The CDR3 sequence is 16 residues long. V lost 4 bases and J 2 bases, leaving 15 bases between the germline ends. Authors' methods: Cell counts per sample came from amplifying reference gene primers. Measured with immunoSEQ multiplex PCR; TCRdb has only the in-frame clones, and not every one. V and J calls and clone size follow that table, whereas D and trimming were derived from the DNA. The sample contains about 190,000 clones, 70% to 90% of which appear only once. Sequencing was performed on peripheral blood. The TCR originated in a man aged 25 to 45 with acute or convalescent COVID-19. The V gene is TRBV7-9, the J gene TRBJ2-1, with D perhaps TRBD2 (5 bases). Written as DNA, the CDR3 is TGTGCCAGCAGCTCGAGCGGTCGAGCCGCCTACAATGAGCAGTTCTTC. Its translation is CASSSSGRAAYNEQFF. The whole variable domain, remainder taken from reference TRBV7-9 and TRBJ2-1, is DTGVSQNPRHKITKRGQNVTFRCDPISEHNRLYWYRQTLGQGPEFLTYFQNEAQLEKSRLLSDRFSAERPKGSFSTLEIQRTEQGDSAMYLCASSSSGRAAYNEQFFGPGTRLTVL.